A single T cell receptor (beta chain) is shown here with its context. Primers: 60 V beta forward and 13 J beta reverse. Here immunoSEQ multiplex PCR was the method, and the copy in TCRdb shows in-frame clones only, minus some. Here the sample spans tens of thousands of clones, 80% to 90% being singletons. The germline V gene encodes CDR1 MNHNS and CDR2 SASEGT. V dropped 3 bases and J dropped 6 bases, with 3 bases sitting between them. This CDR3 has 11 amino acids. The sample is drawn from a study of glioma-infiltrating T cells after dendritic cell vaccination. The overall study: Glioblastoma patients came from Phase I and II dendritic cell vaccination trials. Three intradermal dendritic cell vaccine injections were given every two weeks.

The sequence was collected from a human donor with glioblastoma. J is TRBJ2-1 and V is TRBV6-1; D ambiguous. This sample comprised blood, obtained before dendritic cell vaccination. In DNA form, the CDR3 reads TGTGCCAGCAGTGATCTCAATGAGCAGTTCTTC. As protein: CASSDLNEQFF.